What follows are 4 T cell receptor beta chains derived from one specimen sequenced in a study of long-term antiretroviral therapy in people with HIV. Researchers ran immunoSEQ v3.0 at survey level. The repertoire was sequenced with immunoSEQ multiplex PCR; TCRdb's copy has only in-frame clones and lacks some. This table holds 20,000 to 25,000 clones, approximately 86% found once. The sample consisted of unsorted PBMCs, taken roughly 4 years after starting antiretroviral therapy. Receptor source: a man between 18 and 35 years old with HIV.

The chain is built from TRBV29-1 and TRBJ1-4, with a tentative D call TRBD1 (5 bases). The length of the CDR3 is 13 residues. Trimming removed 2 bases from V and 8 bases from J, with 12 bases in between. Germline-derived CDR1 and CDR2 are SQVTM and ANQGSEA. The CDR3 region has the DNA TGCAGCGTTGAAAGGGGTCGGGGGGAAAAACTGTTTTTT. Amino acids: CSVERGRGEKLFF.

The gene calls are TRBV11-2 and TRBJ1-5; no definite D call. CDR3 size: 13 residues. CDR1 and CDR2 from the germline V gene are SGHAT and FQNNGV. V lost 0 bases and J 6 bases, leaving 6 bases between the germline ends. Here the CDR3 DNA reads TGTGCCAGCAGCTTAGACGCAGGTCAGCCCCAGCATTTT. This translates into CASSLDAGQPQHF.

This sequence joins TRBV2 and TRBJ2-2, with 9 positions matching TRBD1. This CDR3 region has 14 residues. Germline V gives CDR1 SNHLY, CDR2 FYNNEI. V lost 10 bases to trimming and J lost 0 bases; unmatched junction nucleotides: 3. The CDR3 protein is CATNRGPNTGELFF. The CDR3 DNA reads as TGTGCCACCAACAGGGGGCCGAACACCGGGGAGCTGTTTTTT. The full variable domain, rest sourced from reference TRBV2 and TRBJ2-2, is EPEVTQTPSHQVTQMGQEVILRCVPISNHLYFYWYRQILGQKVEFLVSFYNNEISEKSEIFDDQFSVERPDGSNFTLKIRSTKLEDSAMYFCATNRGPNTGELFFGEGSRLTVL.

CDR3 bases: TGTGCCAGCAGTTTAGACAGAAACACAGATACGCAGTATTTT. It specifies CASSLDRNTDTQYF. The chain is built from TRBV28 and TRBJ2-3; TRBD1 might be the D (5 bases). Between the trimmed V and J ends, which lost 2 bases and 2 bases, there was a span of 8 bases. The germline gives CDR1 MDHEN, CDR2 SYDVKM. The CDR3 runs 14 residues. The full variable domain, its missing parts supplied by reference TRBV28 and TRBJ2-3, is DVKVTQSSRYLVKRTGEKVFLECVQDMDHENMFWYRQDPGLGLRLIYFSYDVKMKEKGDIPEGYSVSREKKERFSLILESASTNQTSMYLCASSLDRNTDTQYFGPGTRLTVL.